This record covers a single T cell receptor (beta chain). This entry comes from a study of cytomegalovirus exposure and HLA in healthy donors. The CDR3 is 16 residues long. The trim removed 3 bases at V and 2 bases at J, leaving 8 bases unmatched. Germline CDR1 KGHSH, CDR2 LQKENI. Amplification used 60 Vbeta primers and 13 Jbeta primers. Produced via immunoSEQ multiplex PCR; TCRdb's table is partial and in-frame only. The sample shows 210,000 or so clones, almost 85% of them seen only once. The sequencing sample was made of PBMCs. The sequence derives from a woman aged 40 to 55 in good health and CMV-seronegative. This chain connects TRBV18 to TRBJ2-5, with TRBD1 matching over 8 bases. CDR3 amino acids: CASSPPPGTGQETQYF. The DNA for the CDR3 is TGTGCCAGCTCACCCCCCCCCGGGACAGGACAAGAGACCCAGTACTTC. Combining the CDR3 with reference TRBV18 and TRBJ2-5 gives the whole variable domain NAGVMQNPRHLVRRRGQEARLRCSPMKGHSHVYWYRQLPEEGLKFMVYLQKENIIDESGMPKERFSAEFPKEGPSILRIQQVVRGDSAAYFCASSPPPGTGQETQYFGPGTRLLVL.